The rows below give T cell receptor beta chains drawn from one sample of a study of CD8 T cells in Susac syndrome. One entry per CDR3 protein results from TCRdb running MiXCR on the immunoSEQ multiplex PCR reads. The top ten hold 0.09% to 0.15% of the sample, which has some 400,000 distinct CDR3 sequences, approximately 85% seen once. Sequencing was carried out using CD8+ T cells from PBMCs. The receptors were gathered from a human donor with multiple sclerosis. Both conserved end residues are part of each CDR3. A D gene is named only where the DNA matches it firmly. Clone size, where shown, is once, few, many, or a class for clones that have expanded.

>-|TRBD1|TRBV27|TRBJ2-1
TGTGCCAGCCGGGTGACAGGGGAATATAATGAGCAGTTCTTC
CASRVTGEYNEQFF
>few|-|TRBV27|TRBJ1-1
TGTGCCAGCAGTTGGACACAGATGAACACTGAAGCTTTCTTT
CASSWTQMNTEAFF
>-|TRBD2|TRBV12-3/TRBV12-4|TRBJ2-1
TGTGCCAGCAGTTTCAAGGCTAGCGGGAGGGAAGGGCAGTTCTTC
CASSFKASGREGQFF
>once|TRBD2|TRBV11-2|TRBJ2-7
TGTGCCAGCAGCCACCTAGCGGGAGTGCTTGAGCAGTACTTC
CASSHLAGVLEQYF
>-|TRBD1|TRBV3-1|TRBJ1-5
TGTGCCAGCGGGGCAGGGGGACTTCAGCCCCAGCATTTT
CASGAGGLQPQHF
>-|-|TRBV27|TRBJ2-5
TGTGCCAGCAGTCCCCGACAGGACTCGTACCAAGAGACCCAGTACTTC
CASSPRQDSYQETQYF
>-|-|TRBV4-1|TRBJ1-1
TGCGCCAGCAGCTACTTGTGGGGTGGGGACACTGAAGCTTTCTTT
CASSYLWGGDTEAFF
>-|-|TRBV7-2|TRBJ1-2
TGTGCCAGCAGCTTAGGGCAGGGCCCCGGTGGCTACACCTTC
CASSLGQGPGGYTF
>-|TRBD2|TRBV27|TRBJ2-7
TGTGCCAGCAGCCCCGGACTAGAAGCGTCTGAGCAGTACTTC
CASSPGLEASEQYF
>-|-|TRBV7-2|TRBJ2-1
TGTGCCAGCAGTTCCGACGGGGGGCAGTTCTTC
CASSSDGGQFF
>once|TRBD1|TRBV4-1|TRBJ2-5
TGCGCCAGCAGCCAAGCGACAGGGAACCAAGAGACCCAGTACTTC
CASSQATGNQETQYF
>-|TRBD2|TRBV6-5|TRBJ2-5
TGTGCCAGCAGTTACCGGCCTAGCGGGGCGGCCGAGGGAGAGACCCAGTACTTC
CASSYRPSGAAEGETQYF
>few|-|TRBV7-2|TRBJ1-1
TGTGCCAGCAACGACGTCAGGGACACTGAAGCTTTCTTT
CASNDVRDTEAFF
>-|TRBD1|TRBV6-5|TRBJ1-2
TGTGCCAGCAGTTACTCGGCAGGGGGCCACTATGGCTACACCTTC
CASSYSAGGHYGYTF
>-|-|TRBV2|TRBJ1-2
TGTGCCAGCCCCCGCGCAGGCTTCGGTGGCTACACCTTC
CASPRAGFGGYTF
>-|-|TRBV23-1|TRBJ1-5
TGCGCCAGAAGTCAGGAGCTGAGCAATCAGCCCCAGCATTTT
CARSQELSNQPQHF
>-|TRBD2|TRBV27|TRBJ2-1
TGTGCCAGCAGTTTACCCAGCGGGGGATCTAGTGAGCAGTTCTTC
CASSLPSGGSSEQFF
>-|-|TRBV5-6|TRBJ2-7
TGTGCCAGCAGCCCGCGACCGGGGCGGGGAGAGCAGTACTTC
CASSPRPGRGEQYF
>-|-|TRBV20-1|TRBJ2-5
TGCAGTGCTTCTCCCCTAGGTCAAGAGACCCAGTACTTC
CSASPLGQETQYF
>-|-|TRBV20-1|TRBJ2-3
TGCAGTGCTAGAGTTCCAGCGACCGTCAGCACAGATACGCAGTATTTT
CSARVPATVSTDTQYF
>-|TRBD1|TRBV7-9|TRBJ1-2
TGTGCCAGCAGCTCGACAGGGCCCGATGGCTACACCTTC
CASSSTGPDGYTF
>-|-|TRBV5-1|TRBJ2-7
TGCGCCAGCAGCTTGGGGGGCAGGGAAAGCTCCTACGAGCAGTACTTC
CASSLGGRESSYEQYF
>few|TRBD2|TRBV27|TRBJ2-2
TGTGCCAGCAGTGGGACTAGCGGTAACACCGGGGAGCTGTTTTTT
CASSGTSGNTGELFF
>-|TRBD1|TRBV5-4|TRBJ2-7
TGTGCCAGCAGCCCACGGACAGGGACTTTCTACGAGCAGTACTTC
CASSPRTGTFYEQYF
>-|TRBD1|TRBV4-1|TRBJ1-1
TGCGCCAGCAGCCTATCGGACAGGGGGTCGACTGAAGCTTTCTTT
CASSLSDRGSTEAFF
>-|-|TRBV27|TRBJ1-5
TGTGCCAGCAGTTTATCCCCATGGAGTCCCCAGCATTTT
CASSLSPWSPQHF
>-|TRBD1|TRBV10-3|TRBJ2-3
TGTGCCATCAGTGGGGAAACAGGGGTCACAGATACGCAGTATTTT
CAISGETGVTDTQYF
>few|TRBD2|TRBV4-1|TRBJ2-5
TGCGCCAGCAGCCAAGATCCAGCGGGGGAACAAGAGACCCAGTACTTC
CASSQDPAGEQETQYF
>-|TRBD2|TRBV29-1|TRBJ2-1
TGCAGCCCGGAGCTAGCGGGAGGGGATGAGCAGTTCTTC
CSPELAGGDEQFF
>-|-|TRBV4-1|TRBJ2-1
TGCGCCAGCAGCCTCACCATTGGGGAGAAAAATGAGCAGTTCTTC
CASSLTIGEKNEQFF
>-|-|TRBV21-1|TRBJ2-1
TGTGCCAGCAGCAAAGCGCACGGGAAAGTCCCCTACAATGAGCAGTTCTTC
CASSKAHGKVPYNEQFF
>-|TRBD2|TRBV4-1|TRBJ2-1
TGCGCCAGCAGCCATAAGCGGGGCCCCTACAATGAGCAGTTCTTC
CASSHKRGPYNEQFF
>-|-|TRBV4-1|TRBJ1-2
TGCGCCAGCAGCCAAGATGACGAAGGCTTCAACTATGGCTACACCTTC
CASSQDDEGFNYGYTF
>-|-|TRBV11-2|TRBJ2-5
TGTGCCAGCAGCTTTGAACAGCCGAGAGACCAGTACTTC
CASSFEQPRDQYF